Only one count was recorded for the clone carrying this TCR beta chain. PCR used 60 Vbeta primers and 13 Jbeta primers. Generated by immunoSEQ multiplex PCR, the TCRdb table keeps only in-frame clones and is missing some. The profile shows 65,000 to 85,000 clones, roughly 80% of them singletons. The sample is drawn from a study of cytomegalovirus exposure and HLA in healthy donors. The TCR comes from a woman between 40 and 50 years old in good health and CMV-seropositive. The sample consisted of PBMCs.

CDR3 region: CASSPGTGGKETQYF. The CDR3 DNA reads as TGTGCCAGCAGCCCCGGGACAGGGGGCAAGGAGACCCAGTACTTC. J is TRBJ2-5 and V is TRBV6-6; 12 bases are shared with TRBD1. The V segment lost 6 bases and the J segment 5 bases; nucleotides outside the gene matches: 7. The CDR3 runs 15 residues. CDR1 is MNHNY, CDR2 SVGAGI, per germline (reference sequence).